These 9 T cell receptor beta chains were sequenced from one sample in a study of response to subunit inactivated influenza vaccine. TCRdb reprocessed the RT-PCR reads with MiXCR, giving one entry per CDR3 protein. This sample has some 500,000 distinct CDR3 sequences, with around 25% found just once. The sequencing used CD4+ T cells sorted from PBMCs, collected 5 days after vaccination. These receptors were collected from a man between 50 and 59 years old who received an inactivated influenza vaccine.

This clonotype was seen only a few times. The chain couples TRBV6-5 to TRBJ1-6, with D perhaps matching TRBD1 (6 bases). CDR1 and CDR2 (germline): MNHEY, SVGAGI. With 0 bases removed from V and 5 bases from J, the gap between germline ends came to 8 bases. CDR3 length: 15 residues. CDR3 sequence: CASSYSGANNSPLHF. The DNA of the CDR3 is TGTGCCAGCAGTTACTCGGGGGCTAATAATTCACCCCTCCACTTT.

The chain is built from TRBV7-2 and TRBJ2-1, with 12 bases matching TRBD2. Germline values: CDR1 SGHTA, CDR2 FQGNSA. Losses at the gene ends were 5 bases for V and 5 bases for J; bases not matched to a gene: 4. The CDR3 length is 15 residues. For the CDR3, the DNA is TGTGCCAGCAGCCGTTGGACTAGCGGGGACAATGAGCAGTTCTTC. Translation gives CASSRWTSGDNEQFF.

CDR3 bases: TGTGCCAGCAGTCGGAGGGACAGGGTGATGAACACTGAAGCTTTCTTT. It translates to CASSRRDRVMNTEAFF. The chain has TRBV6-2 or TRBV6-3 and TRBJ1-1; 9 nucleotides line up with TRBD1. Trimming removed 5 bases from V and 0 bases from J; junction bases left unmatched: 7. The CDR3 has 16 amino acids. Germline V gene data show CDR1 as MNHEY and CDR2 as SVGEGT.

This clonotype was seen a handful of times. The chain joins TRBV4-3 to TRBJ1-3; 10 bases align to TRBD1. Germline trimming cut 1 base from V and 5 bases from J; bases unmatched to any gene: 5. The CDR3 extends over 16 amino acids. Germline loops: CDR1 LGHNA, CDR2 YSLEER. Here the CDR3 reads CASSQVPGQGRNTIYF. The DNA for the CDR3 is TGCGCCAGCAGCCAAGTCCCGGGACAGGGGAGAAACACCATATATTTT.

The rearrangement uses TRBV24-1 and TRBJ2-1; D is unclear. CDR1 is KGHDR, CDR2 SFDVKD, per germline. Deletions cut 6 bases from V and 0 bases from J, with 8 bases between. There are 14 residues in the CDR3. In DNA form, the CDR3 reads TGTGCCACCAGTCGGGCGAGCTCCTACAATGAGCAGTTCTTC. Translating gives CATSRASSYNEQFF.

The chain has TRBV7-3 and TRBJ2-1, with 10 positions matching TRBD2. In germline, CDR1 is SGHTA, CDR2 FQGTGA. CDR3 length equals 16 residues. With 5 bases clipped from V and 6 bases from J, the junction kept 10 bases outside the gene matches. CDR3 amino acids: CASSPKGLAEVNEQFF. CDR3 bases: TGTGCCAGCAGCCCCAAAGGACTAGCGGAGGTCAATGAGCAGTTCTTC. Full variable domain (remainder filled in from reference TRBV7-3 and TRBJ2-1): GAGVSQTPSNKVTEKGKYVELRCDPISGHTALYWYRQSLGQGPEFLIYFQGTGAADDSGLPNDRFFAVRPEGSVSTLKIQRTERGDSAVYLCASSPKGLAEVNEQFFGPGTRLTVL.

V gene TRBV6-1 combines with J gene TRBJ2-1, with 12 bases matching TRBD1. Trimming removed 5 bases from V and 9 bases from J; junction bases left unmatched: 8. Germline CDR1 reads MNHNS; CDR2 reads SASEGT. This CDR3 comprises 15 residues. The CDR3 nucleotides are TGTGCCAGCAGTCCCGGGACAGGGGGCCTGGGTGAGCAGTTCTTC. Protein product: CASSPGTGGLGEQFF.

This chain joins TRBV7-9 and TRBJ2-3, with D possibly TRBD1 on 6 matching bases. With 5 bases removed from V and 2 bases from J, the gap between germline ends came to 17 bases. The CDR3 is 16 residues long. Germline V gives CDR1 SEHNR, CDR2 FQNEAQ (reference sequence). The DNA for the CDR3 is TGTGCCAGCAGCCCCGGACAGCTGGTTCACACAGATACGCAGTATTTT. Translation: CASSPGQLVHTDTQYF.

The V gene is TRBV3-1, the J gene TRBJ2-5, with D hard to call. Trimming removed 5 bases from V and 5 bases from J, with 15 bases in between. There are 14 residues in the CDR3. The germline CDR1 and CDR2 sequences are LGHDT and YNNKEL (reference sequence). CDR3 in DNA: TGTGCCAGCAGCGTCCGAGGCGTCTCGGAGACCCAGTACTTC. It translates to CASSVRGVSETQYF.